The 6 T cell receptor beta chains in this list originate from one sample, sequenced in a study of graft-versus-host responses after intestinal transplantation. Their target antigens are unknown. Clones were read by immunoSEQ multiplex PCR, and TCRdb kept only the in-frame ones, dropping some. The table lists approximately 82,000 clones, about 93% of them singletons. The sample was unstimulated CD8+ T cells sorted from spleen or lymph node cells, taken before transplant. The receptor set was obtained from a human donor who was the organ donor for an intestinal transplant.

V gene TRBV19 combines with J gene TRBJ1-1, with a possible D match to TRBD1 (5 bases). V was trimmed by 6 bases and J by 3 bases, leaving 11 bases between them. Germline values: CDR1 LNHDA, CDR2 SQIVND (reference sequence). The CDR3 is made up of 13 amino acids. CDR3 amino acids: CASSPGGDTEAFF. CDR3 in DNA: TGTGCCAGTAGCCCGGGGGGTGACACTGAAGCTTTCTTT.

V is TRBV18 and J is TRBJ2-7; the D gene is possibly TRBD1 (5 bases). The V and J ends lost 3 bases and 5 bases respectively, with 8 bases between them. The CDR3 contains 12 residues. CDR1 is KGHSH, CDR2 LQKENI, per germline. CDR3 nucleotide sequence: TGTGCCAGCTCACCGGACACTGACGAGCAGTACTTC. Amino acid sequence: CASSPDTDEQYF.

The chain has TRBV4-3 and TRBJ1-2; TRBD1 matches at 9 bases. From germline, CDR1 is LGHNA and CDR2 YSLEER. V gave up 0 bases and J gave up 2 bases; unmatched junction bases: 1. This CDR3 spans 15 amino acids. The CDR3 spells CASSQEGQGNYGYTF. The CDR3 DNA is TGCGCCAGCAGCCAAGAAGGACAGGGGAACTATGGCTACACCTTC.

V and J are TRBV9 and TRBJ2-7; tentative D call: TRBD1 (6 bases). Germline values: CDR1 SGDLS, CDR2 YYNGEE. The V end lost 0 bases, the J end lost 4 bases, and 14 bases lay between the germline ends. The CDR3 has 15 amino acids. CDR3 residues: CASSVASGASYEQYF. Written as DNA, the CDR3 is TGTGCCAGCAGCGTAGCATCAGGGGCCTCGTACGAGCAGTACTTC.

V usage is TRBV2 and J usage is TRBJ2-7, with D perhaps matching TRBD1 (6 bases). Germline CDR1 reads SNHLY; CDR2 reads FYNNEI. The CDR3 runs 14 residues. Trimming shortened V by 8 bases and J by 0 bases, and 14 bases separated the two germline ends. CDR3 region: CASAWTESSYEQYF. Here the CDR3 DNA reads TGTGCCAGCGCTTGGACAGAGAGCTCCTACGAGCAGTACTTC.

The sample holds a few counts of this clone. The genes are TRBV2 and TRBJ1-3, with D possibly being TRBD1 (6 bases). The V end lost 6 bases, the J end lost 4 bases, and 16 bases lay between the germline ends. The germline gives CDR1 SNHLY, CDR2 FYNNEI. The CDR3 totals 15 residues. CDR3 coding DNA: TGTGCCAGCAGCGAAACGGGACACTCGGGAAACACCATATATTTT. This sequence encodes CASSETGHSGNTIYF.